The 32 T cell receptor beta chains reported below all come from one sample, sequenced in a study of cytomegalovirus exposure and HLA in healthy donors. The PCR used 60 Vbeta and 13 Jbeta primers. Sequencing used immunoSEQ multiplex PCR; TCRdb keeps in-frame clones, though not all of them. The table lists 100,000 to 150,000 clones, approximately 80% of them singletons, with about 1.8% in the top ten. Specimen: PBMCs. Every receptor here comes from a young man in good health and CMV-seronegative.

DNA of the CDR3: TGTGCCATCAGGCTCAGGGGCGAAAACACCATATATTTT. It is translated as CAIRLRGENTIYF. The rearrangement links TRBV10-3 to TRBJ1-3, with D perhaps matching TRBD1 (6 bases). Trimming stripped 6 bases from V and 6 bases from J, with 12 bases between. The CDR3 is 13 amino acids. CDR1 and CDR2 from the germline V gene are ENHRY and SYGVKD.

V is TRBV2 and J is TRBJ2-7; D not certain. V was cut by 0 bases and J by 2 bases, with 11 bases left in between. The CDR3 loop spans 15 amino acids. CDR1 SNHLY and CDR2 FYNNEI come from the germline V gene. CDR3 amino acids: CASSEALQPAYEQYF. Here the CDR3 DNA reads TGTGCCAGCAGTGAAGCGCTACAGCCTGCCTACGAGCAGTACTTC. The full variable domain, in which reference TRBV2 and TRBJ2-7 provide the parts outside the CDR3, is EPEVTQTPSHQVTQMGQEVILRCVPISNHLYFYWYRQILGQKVEFLVSFYNNEISEKSEIFDDQFSVERPDGSNFTLKIRSTKLEDSAMYFCASSEALQPAYEQYFGPGTRLTVT.

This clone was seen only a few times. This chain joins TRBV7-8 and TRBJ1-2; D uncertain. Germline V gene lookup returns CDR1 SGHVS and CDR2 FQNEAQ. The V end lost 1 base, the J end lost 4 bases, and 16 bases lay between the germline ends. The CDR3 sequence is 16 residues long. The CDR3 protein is CASSLEVPLLSYGYTF. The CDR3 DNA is TGTGCCAGCAGCTTAGAGGTCCCACTACTGTCCTATGGCTACACCTTC.

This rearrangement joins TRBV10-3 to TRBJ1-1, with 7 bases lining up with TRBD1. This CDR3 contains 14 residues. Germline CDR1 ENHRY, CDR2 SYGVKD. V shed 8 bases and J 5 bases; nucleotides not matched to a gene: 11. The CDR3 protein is CAIRRDSEGTEAFF. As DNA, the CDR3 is TGTGCCATCCGCCGGGACAGTGAGGGGACTGAAGCTTTCTTT.

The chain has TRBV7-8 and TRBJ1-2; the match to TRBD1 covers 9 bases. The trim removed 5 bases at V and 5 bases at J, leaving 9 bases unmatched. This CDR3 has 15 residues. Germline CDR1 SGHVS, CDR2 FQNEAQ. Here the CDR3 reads CASSHAGTGSYGYTF. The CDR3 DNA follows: TGTGCCAGCAGCCATGCCGGGACAGGGAGTTATGGCTACACCTTC.

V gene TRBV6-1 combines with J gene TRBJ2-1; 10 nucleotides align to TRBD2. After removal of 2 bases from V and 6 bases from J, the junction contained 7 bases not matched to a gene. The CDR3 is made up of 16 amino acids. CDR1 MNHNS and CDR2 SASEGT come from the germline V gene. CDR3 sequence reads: CASSERERGGVNEQFF. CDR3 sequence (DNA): TGTGCCAGCAGTGAAAGGGAGCGGGGGGGGGTCAATGAGCAGTTCTTC.

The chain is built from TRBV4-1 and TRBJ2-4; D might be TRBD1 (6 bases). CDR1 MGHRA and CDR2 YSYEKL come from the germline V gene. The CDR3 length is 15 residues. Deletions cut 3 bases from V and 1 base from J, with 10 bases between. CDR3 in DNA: TGCGCCAGCAGCCAGTCCGGACAGGCCAAAAACATTCAGTACTTC. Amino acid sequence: CASSQSGQAKNIQYF.

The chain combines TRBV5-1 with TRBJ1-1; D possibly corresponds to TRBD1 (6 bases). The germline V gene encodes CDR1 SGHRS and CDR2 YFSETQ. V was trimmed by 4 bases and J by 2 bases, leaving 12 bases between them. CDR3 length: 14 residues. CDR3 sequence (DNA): TGCGCCAGCAGCCCCGGGACACGTAACACTGAAGCTTTCTTT. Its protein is CASSPGTRNTEAFF.

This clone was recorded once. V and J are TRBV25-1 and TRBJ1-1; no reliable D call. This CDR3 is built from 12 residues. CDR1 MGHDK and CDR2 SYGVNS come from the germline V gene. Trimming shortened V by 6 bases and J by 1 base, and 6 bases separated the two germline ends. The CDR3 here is CASSRGNTEAFF. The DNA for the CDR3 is TGTGCCAGCAGCCGGGGGAACACTGAAGCTTTCTTT.

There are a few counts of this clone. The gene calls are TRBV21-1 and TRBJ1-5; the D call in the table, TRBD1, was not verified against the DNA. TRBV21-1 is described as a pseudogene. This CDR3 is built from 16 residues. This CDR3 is CASINIGQGNNQPQHF. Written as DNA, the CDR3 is TGTGCCAGCATCAACATTGGACAGGGGAACAATCAGCCCCAGCATTTT.

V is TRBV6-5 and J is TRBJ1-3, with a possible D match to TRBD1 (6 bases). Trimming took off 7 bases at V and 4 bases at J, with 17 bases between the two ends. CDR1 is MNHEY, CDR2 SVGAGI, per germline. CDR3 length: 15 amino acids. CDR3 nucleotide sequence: TGTGCCAGCACCCCCGACAGGTTCAAGGGAAACACCATATATTTT. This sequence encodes CASTPDRFKGNTIYF.

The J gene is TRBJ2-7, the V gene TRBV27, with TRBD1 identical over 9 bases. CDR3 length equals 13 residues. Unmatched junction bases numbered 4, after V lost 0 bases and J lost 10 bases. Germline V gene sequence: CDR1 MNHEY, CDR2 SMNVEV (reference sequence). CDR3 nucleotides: TGTGCCAGCAGTTTATCGGGACAGGGACAACAGTACTTC. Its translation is CASSLSGQGQQYF.

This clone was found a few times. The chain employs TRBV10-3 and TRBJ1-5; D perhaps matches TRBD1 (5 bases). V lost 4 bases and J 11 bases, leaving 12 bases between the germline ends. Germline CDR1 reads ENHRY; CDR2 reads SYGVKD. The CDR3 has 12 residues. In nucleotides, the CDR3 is TGTGCCATCAGTGCTGGAGGGGAAGCCCAGCATTTT. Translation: CAISAGGEAQHF.

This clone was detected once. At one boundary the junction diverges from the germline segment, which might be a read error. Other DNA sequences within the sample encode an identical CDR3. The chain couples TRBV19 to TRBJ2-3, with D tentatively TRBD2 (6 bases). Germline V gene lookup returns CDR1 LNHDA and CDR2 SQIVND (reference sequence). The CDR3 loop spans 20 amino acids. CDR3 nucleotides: TGTGCTAGTAGTCGAAAACCGGCTAGCGCCGTGTTGACTAGCACAGATACGCAGTATTTT. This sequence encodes CASSRKPASAVLTSTDTQYF.

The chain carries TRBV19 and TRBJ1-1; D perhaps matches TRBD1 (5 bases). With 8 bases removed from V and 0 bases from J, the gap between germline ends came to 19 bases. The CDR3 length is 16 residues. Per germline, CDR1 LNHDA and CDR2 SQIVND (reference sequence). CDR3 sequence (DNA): TGTGCCAGTTTTCAAAGGGCGGGGCCCATGAACACTGAAGCTTTCTTT. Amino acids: CASFQRAGPMNTEAFF.

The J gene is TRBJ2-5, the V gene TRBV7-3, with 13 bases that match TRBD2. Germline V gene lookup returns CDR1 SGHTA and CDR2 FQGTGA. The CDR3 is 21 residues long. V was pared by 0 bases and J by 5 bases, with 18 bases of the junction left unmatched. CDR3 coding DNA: TGTGCCAGCAGCTTAACGTTGCCTTTCTTGACTAGCGGGGGGTCGGGCGAGACCCAGTACTTC. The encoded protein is CASSLTLPFLTSGGSGETQYF. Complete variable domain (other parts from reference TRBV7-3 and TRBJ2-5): GAGVSQTPSNKVTEKGKYVELRCDPISGHTALYWYRQSLGQGPEFLIYFQGTGAADDSGLPNDRFFAVRPEGSVSTLKIQRTERGDSAVYLCASSLTLPFLTSGGSGETQYFGPGTRLLVL.

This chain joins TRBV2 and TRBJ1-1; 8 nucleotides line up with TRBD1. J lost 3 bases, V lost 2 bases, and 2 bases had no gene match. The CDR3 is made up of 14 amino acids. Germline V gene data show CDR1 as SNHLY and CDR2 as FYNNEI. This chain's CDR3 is CASSERTGYTEAFF. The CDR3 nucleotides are TGTGCCAGCAGTGAAAGGACAGGGTACACTGAAGCTTTCTTT. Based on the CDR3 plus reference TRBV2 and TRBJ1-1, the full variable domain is EPEVTQTPSHQVTQMGQEVILRCVPISNHLYFYWYRQILGQKVEFLVSFYNNEISEKSEIFDDQFSVERPDGSNFTLKIRSTKLEDSAMYFCASSERTGYTEAFFGQGTRLTVV.

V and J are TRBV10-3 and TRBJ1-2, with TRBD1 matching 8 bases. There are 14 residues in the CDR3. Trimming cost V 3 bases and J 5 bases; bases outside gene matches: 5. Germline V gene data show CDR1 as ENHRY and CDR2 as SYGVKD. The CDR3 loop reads CAISEPGGWYGYTF. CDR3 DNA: TGTGCCATCAGTGAACCAGGGGGCTGGTATGGCTACACCTTC.

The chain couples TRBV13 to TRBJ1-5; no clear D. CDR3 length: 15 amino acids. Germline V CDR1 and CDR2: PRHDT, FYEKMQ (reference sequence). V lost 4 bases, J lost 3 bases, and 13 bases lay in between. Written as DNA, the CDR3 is TGTGCCAGCAGCTCCGGTCCCGGACTCAATCAGCCCCAGCATTTT. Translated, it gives CASSSGPGLNQPQHF.

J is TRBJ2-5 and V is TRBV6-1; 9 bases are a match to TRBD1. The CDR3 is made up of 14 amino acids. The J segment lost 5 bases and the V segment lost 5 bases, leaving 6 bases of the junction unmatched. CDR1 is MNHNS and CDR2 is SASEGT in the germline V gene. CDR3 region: CASSPDRGRETQYF. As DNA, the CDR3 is TGTGCCAGCAGTCCGGACAGGGGTCGGGAGACCCAGTACTTC.

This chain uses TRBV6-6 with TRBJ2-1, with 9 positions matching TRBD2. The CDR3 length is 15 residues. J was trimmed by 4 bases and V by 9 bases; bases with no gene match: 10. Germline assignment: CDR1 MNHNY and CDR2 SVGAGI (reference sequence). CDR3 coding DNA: TGTGCCAGTACCAACCTAGCGGGGTATTACAATGAGCAGTTCTTC. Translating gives CASTNLAGYYNEQFF.

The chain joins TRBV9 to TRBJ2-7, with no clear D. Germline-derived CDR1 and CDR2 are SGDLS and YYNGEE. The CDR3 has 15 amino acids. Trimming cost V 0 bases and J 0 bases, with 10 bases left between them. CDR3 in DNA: TGTGCCAGCAGCGTAGGAGATACCCGCTCCTACGAGCAGTACTTC. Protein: CASSVGDTRSYEQYF.

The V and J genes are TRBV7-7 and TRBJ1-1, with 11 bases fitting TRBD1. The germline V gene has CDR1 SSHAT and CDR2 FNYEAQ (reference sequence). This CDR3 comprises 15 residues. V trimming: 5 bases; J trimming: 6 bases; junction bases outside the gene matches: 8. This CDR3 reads CASSPRRDRGAEAFF. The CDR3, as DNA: TGTGCCAGCAGCCCCCGCCGGGACAGGGGGGCTGAAGCTTTCTTT. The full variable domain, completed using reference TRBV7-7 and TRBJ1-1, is GAGVSQSPRYKVTKRGQDVTLRCDPISSHATLYWYQQALGQGPEFLTYFNYEAQPDKSGLPSDRFSAERPEGSISTLTIQRTEQRDSAMYRCASSPRRDRGAEAFFGQGTRLTVV.

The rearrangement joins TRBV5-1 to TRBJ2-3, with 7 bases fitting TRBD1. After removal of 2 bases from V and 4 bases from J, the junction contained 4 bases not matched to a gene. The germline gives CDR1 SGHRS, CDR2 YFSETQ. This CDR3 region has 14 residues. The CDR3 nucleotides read TGCGCCAGCAGCTTAAGACAGGGCCCAGATACGCAGTATTTT. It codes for CASSLRQGPDTQYF.

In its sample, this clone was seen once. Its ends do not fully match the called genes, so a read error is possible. The CDR3 reads CASREDSYSNQPQHF. CDR3 sequence (DNA): TGTGCCAGCAGAGAAGACAGCTATAGCAATCAGCCCCAGCATTTT. V usage is TRBV6-1 and J usage is TRBJ1-5; the D gene is possibly TRBD1 (5 bases). The V gene's germline CDR1 is MNHNS and CDR2 SASEGT. CDR3 size: 15 residues.

The CDR3 loop reads CASSVVGAAGNTIYF. The DNA for the CDR3 is TGTGCCAGCAGCGTAGTAGGGGCGGCGGGAAACACCATATATTTT. The chain joins TRBV9 to TRBJ1-3; D is possibly TRBD1 (5 bases). The CDR3 sequence is 15 residues long. Trimming took off 0 bases at V and 4 bases at J, with 11 bases between the two ends. CDR1 is SGDLS, CDR2 YYNGEE, per germline.

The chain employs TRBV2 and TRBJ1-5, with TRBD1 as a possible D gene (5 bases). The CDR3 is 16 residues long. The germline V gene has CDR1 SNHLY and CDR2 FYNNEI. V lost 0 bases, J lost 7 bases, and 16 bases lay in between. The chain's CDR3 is CASSEAWGRAGQPQHF. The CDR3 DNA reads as TGTGCCAGCAGTGAAGCTTGGGGCCGTGCGGGACAGCCCCAGCATTTT.

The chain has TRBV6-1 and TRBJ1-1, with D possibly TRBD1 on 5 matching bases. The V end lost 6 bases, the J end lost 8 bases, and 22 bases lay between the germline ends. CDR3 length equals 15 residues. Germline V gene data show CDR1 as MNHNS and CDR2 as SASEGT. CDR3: CASRRDLPSSAEAFF. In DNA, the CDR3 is TGTGCCAGCAGGCGGGACCTACCCTCCTCAGCCGAAGCTTTCTTT.

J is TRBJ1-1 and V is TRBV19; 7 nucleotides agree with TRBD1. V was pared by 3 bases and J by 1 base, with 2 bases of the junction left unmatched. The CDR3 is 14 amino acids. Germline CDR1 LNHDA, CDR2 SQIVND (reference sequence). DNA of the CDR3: TGTGCCAGTAGTATCGACAGGGCGAACACTGAAGCTTTCTTT. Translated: CASSIDRANTEAFF.

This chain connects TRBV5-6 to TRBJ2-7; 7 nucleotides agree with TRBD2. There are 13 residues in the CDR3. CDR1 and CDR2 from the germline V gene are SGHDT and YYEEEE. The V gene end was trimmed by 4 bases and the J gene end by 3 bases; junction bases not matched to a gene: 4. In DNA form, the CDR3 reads TGTGCCAGCAGCACGGGGGGAGGCTACGAGCAGTACTTC. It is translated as CASSTGGGYEQYF.

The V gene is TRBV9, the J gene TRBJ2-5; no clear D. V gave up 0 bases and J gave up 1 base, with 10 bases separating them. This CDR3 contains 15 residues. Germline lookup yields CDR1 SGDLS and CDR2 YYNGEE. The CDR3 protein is CASSVAFTGQETQYF. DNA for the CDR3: TGTGCCAGCAGCGTAGCTTTCACGGGCCAAGAGACCCAGTACTTC.

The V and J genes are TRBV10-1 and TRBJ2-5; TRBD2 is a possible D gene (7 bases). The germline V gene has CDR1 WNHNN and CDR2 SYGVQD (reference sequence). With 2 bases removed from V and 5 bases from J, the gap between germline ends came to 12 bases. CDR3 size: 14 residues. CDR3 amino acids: CASSEGGAAETQYF. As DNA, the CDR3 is TGCGCCAGCAGTGAGGGGGGGGCGGCGGAGACCCAGTACTTC.